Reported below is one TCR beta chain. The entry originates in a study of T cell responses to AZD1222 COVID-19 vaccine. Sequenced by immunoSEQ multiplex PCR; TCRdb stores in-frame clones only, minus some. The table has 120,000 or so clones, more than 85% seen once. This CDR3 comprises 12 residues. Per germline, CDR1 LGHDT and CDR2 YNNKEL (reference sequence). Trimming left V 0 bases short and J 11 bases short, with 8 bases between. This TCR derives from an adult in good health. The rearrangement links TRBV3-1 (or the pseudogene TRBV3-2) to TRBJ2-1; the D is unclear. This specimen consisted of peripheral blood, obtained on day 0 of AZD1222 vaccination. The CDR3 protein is CASSQDGQKQFF. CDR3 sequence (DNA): TGTGCCAGCAGCCAAGATGGGCAGAAGCAGTTCTTC.